The 6 T cell receptor beta chains below come from one sample, sequenced in a study of blood T cells in healthy people across ages. Combining a sample-barcoded 5' primer with a J-beta primer mix, a second PCR ran for 7 to 11 cycles. TCRdb recomputed calls from the 5' RACE reads with MiXCR, one row per CDR3 protein. The sample carries 550,000 to 750,000 distinct CDR3 sequences, around 21% recorded once. Material: blood. The receptor set was obtained from a man between 65 and 79 years old in good health.

The CDR3 bases are TGTGCCAGCAGAGGCCAGGGAGTGGACGAGCAGTACTTC. This encodes CASRGQGVDEQYF. This sequence joins TRBV2 and TRBJ2-7; D assignment may be TRBD1 or TRBD2 (5 bases each). Germline-derived CDR1 and CDR2 are SNHLY and FYNNEI. CDR3 size: 13 residues. Trimming pared 6 bases from V and 5 bases from J, leaving 14 bases between.

This clonotype has a single count. CDR3 in amino acids: CASRPLDRDIQYF. DNA for the CDR3: TGCGCCAGCAGACCTTTGGACAGGGACATTCAGTACTTC. V gene TRBV5-1 combines with J gene TRBJ2-4; 8 bases fit TRBD1. The CDR3 runs 13 residues. Germline values: CDR1 SGHRS, CDR2 YFSETQ. The junction had 6 bases not matched to a gene; V was cut back by 5 bases and J by 8 bases.

The J gene is TRBJ1-2, the V gene TRBV5-1; D gene uncertain. This CDR3 region has 14 residues. Trimming cost V 0 bases and J 2 bases, with 8 bases left between them. The germline CDR1 and CDR2 sequences are SGHRS and YFSETQ. CDR3: CASSLEPGNYGYTF. CDR3 coding DNA: TGCGCCAGCAGCTTGGAGCCGGGCAACTATGGCTACACCTTC.

This clonotype was seen only a few times. The chain has TRBV20-1 and TRBJ1-2; D call uncertain. This CDR3 spans 14 amino acids. The germline CDR1 and CDR2 sequences are DFQATT and SNEGSKA (reference sequence). Trimming cost V 6 bases and J 1 base, with 15 bases left between them. CDR3 region: CSAPKVIGNYGYTF. In nucleotides, the CDR3 is TGCAGTGCCCCGAAGGTGATCGGTAACTATGGCTACACCTTC.

This clonotype was picked up many times. The rearrangement links TRBV12-3 or TRBV12-4 to TRBJ2-7; D possibly corresponds to TRBD1 (6 bases). V was trimmed by 4 bases and J by 4 bases, leaving 14 bases between them. The CDR3 has 14 residues. CDR3 DNA: TGTGCCAGCAGTTACACACAGGGATGGTACGAGCAGTACTTC. This encodes CASSYTQGWYEQYF.

V gene TRBV10-3 combines with J gene TRBJ2-7; 9 bases line up with TRBD1. Trimming took 6 bases from V and 5 from J; bases not matched to a gene: 5. The CDR3 has 13 residues. The germline gives CDR1 ENHRY, CDR2 SYGVKD. DNA of the CDR3: TGTGCCATCAGGACAGGGGGTTTGGACGAGCAGTACTTC. Translating gives CAIRTGGLDEQYF.